This T cell receptor beta chain stems from a study of cytomegalovirus exposure and HLA in healthy donors. Findings and limits, study-wide: In vitro checks showed that a few CMV-associated chains really do target CMV antigens. Researchers counted approximately 160 TCR beta chains as cytomegalovirus-associated. Accurate prediction of HLA-A and HLA-B alleles (for most subjects) was reportedly achieved from TCR beta sequences.

PCR was performed using 60 Vbeta and 13 Jbeta primers. The protocol was immunoSEQ multiplex PCR, while the TCRdb copy is restricted to in-frame clones and leaves out a portion. The profile shows under 250,000 clones, around four fifths of them singletons. Germline CDR1 SEHNR, CDR2 FQNEAQ (reference sequence). The CDR3 loop spans 13 amino acids. With V trimmed by 0 bases and J by 11 bases, 6 bases remained unmatched. As to this clone: What it binds is not known.

This TCR was recovered from a woman aged 40 to 50 in good health and CMV-seronegative. What was sequenced was PBMCs. V is TRBV7-9 and J is TRBJ2-5; 7 bases agree with TRBD2. CDR3 DNA sequence: TGTGCCAGCAGCTTAGCGGGGAGGGTTAGTCAGTACTTC. The encoded protein is CASSLAGRVSQYF.